This TCR beta chain was recovered during a study of monozygotic twins with inflammatory bowel disease. Unsorted whole blood yielded the total RNA, with T cells left unselected. A note on this clonotype: Its antigen remains unidentified.

TCRdb reprocessed the 5' RACE reads, keeping one entry per CDR3 protein, no DNA. The table gives some 450,000 distinct CDR3 sequences; the top ten clones make up about 2.4% of it. Overall study findings and caveats: The existence of one strong signal or clonotype linked to IBD lacked support. Clonotype sharing was lower in IBD patients than healthy twins, most markedly with disease activity.

The CDR3 sequence is 15 residues long. Germline values: CDR1 ENHRY, CDR2 SYGVKD. Source material: blood. The clonotype was recovered from a human donor with ulcerative colitis or Crohn's disease, or a healthy co-twin of an affected twin (not recorded which). The genes are TRBV10-3 and TRBJ2-4; TCRdb reports TRBD2, a call that lacks DNA to check it against. CDR3 protein: CAISAGGQAKNIQYF.